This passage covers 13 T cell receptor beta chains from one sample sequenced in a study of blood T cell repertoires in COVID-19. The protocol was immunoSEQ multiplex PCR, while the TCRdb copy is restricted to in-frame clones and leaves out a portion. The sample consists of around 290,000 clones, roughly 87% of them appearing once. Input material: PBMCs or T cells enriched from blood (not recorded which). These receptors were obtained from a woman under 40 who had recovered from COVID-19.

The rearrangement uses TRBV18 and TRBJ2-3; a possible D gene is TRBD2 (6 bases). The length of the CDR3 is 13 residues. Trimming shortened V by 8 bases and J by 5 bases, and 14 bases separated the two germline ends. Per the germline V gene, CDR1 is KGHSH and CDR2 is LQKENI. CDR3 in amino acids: CASHSQGGDTQYF. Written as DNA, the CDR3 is TGTGCCAGCCACAGCCAGGGAGGAGATACGCAGTATTTT.

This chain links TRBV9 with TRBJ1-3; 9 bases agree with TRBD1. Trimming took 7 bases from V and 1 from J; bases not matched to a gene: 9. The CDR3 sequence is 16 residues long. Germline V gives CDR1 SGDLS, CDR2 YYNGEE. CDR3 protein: CASGGTGQESGNTIYF. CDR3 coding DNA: TGTGCCAGCGGGGGGACAGGGCAAGAATCTGGAAACACCATATATTTT.

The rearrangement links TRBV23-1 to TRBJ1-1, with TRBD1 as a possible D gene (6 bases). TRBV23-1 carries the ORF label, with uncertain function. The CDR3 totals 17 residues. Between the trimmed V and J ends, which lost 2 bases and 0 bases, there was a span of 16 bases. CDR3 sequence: CASSQISTGTMNTEAFF. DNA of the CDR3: TGCGCCAGCAGTCAAATCTCAACAGGGACTATGAACACTGAAGCTTTCTTT.

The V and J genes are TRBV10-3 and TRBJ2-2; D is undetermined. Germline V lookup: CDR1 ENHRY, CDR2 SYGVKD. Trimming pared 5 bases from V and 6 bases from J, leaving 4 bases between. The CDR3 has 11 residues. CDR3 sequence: CAISRAGELFF. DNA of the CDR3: TGTGCCATCAGTCGTGCCGGGGAGCTGTTTTTT.

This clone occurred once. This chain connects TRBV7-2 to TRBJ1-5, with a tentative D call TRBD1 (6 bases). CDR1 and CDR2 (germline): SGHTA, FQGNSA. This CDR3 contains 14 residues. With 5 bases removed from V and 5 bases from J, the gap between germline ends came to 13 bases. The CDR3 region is CASSVNRVDQPQHF. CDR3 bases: TGTGCCAGCAGCGTCAACAGGGTAGATCAGCCCCAGCATTTT.

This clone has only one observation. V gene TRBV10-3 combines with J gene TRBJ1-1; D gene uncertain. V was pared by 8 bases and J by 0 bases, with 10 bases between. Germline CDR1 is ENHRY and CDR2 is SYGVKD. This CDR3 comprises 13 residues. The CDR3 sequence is CAIGATVNTEAFF. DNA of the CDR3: TGTGCCATCGGAGCGACGGTGAACACTGAAGCTTTCTTT.

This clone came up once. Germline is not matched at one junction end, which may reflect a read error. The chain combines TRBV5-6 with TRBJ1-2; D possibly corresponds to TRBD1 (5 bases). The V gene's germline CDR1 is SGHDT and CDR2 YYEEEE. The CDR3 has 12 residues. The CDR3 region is CASSSGDRSVSF. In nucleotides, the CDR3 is TGTGCCAGCAGCTCGGGGGATCGGTCTGTTTCGTTC.

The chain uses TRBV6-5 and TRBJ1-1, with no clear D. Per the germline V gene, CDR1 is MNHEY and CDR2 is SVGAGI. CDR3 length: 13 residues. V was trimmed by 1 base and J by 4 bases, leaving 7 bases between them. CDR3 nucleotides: TGTGCCAGCAGTTACTTAACGGGCACTGAAGCTTTCTTT. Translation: CASSYLTGTEAFF.

The DNA of the CDR3 is TGTGCCAGCAGTTTCCAGGGGCGCGAGCAGTACTTC. Amino acid sequence: CASSFQGREQYF. The chain employs TRBV6-2 or TRBV6-3 and TRBJ2-7; a weak D match, TRBD1 (6 bases). The germline V gene has CDR1 MNHEY and CDR2 SVGEGT. Trimming stripped 4 bases from V and 6 bases from J, with 10 bases between. The length of the CDR3 is 12 residues.

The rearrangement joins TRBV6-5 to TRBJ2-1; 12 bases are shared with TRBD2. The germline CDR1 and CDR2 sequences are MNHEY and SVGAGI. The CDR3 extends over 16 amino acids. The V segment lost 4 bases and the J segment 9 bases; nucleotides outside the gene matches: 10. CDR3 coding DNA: TGTGCCAGCAGTTCGCCGGGACTAGCGGGCGCCGGTGAGCAGTTCTTC. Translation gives CASSSPGLAGAGEQFF.

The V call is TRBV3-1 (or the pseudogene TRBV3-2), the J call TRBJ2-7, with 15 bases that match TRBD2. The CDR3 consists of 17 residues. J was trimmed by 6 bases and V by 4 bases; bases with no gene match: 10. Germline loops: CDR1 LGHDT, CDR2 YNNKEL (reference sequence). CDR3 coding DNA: TGTGCCAGCAGCCGCGGACTAGCGGGAGGGCCCTTTTCCGAGCAGTACTTC. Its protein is CASSRGLAGGPFSEQYF.

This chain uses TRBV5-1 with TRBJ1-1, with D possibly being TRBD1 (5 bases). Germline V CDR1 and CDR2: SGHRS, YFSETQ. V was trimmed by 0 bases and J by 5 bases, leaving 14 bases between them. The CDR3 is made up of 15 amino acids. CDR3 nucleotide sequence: TGCGCCAGCAGCTTGGTCCAGGGCGGTCAAACTGAAGCTTTCTTT. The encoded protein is CASSLVQGGQTEAFF.

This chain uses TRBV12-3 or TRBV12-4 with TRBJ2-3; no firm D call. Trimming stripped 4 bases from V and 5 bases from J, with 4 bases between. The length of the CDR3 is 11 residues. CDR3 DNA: TGTGCCAGCAGTTATCGAGATACGCAGTATTTT. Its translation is CASSYRDTQYF.